This TCR beta chain was sequenced for a study of beta chain features in type 1 diabetes. This clone was picked up many times. Its antigen is unknown. Distinct nucleotide sequences in the sample also encode this CDR3. Overall study findings and caveats: Within each of all four CD4+ subsets, Type 1 diabetes patients had TCRB CDR3s that were moderately but significantly shorter.

This CDR3 spans 13 amino acids. Looked up from germline, CDR1 is GTSNPN and CDR2 is SVGIG (reference sequence). The V gene end was trimmed by 0 bases and the J gene end by 4 bases; junction bases not matched to a gene: 1. Sequencing targeted expressed TCRB transcripts, as all isolated RNA had been reverse transcribed. TCRdb keeps only in-frame clones here, not all; method: immunoSEQ multiplex PCR. Of over 120,000 clones detected, less than 15% appear once; the ten largest clones hold less than 1.5%. The genes are TRBV30 and TRBJ1-1; 8 bases align to TRBD1. Sequencing was done on a sample of central memory CD4+ T cells from blood. The clonotype originates from a man in his late teens or twenties with type 1 diabetes. CDR3 in DNA: TGTGCCTGGAGTGTTACAGGGGGCACTGAAGCTTTCTTT. This encodes CAWSVTGGTEAFF.